These 26 T cell receptor beta chains came from one sample sequenced in a study of STAT5B mutations in CD4+ large granular lymphocyte leukemia. Repertoires were generated with immunoSEQ multiplex PCR, while TCRdb's copy carries only in-frame clones and drops some. The sample includes about 32,000 clones, around four fifths seen only once; the top ten take around 4.6%. The sample consisted of CD4+ T cells from blood buffy coats. These receptors were collected from a human donor in good health.

V and J are TRBV11-2 and TRBJ1-2; no firm D call. Trimming removed 3 bases from V and 4 bases from J, with 9 bases in between. This CDR3 comprises 13 residues. CDR1 is SGHAT, CDR2 FQNNGV, per germline. In nucleotides, the CDR3 is TGTGCCAGCAGCTTGGGAGGCACCTATGGCTACACCTTC. Amino acid sequence: CASSLGGTYGYTF.

Only a few counts were recorded for this clone. The chain employs TRBV28 and TRBJ2-7; 7 bases fit TRBD2. J was trimmed by 2 bases and V by 6 bases; bases with no gene match: 10. CDR3 size: 15 residues. CDR1 is MDHEN, CDR2 SYDVKM, per germline. The CDR3: CASSPLSGPPYEQYF. CDR3 in DNA: TGTGCCAGCAGCCCCCTTAGCGGGCCTCCCTACGAGCAGTACTTC.

V is TRBV19 and J is TRBJ2-7; 11 nucleotides line up with TRBD1. The germline V gene has CDR1 LNHDA and CDR2 SQIVND (reference sequence). The CDR3 is made up of 15 amino acids. After removal of 3 bases from V and 4 bases from J, the junction contained 5 bases not matched to a gene. Written as DNA, the CDR3 is TGTGCCAGTAGTATCCAGGGACAGGGGGATTACGAGCAGTACTTC. Translated: CASSIQGQGDYEQYF.

The chain employs TRBV2 and TRBJ2-5; 9 bases are a match to TRBD2. The CDR3 runs to 15 residues. Trimming at V came to 4 bases and at J to 4 bases, leaving 7 bases not matched to a gene. CDR1 is SNHLY, CDR2 FYNNEI, per germline. CDR3 protein: CASSVGGRAVETQYF. The CDR3 coding sequence is TGTGCCAGCAGTGTTGGCGGGAGGGCGGTAGAGACCCAGTACTTC.

The V call is TRBV28, the J call TRBJ1-2; weak D call: TRBD1 (5 bases). CDR3 size: 14 residues. Trimming removed 7 bases at V and 4 bases at J, with 16 bases between. Germline assignment: CDR1 MDHEN and CDR2 SYDVKM. Here the CDR3 reads CASTMDISGYGYTF. CDR3 coding DNA: TGTGCCAGCACCATGGACATTTCGGGCTATGGCTACACCTTC.

In its sample, this clone was seen a few times. The chain recombines TRBV5-1 with TRBJ2-7; 10 positions match TRBD1. V lost 4 bases to trimming and J lost 12 bases; unmatched junction nucleotides: 10. The CDR3 is 13 amino acids. Per germline, CDR1 SGHRS and CDR2 YFSETQ. The CDR3 loop reads CASSLPGTGDRYF. DNA of the CDR3: TGCGCCAGCAGCCTGCCCGGGACAGGGGATCGGTACTTC.

The gene calls are TRBV7-9 and TRBJ1-4; D is unresolved. Germline CDR1 SEHNR, CDR2 FQNEAQ (reference sequence). Trimming took 5 bases from V and 5 from J, leaving 15 bases between them. CDR3 length: 15 residues. CDR3 bases: TGTGCCAGCAGCGCCAGAGACATCGGGAATGAAAAACTGTTTTTT. This codes for CASSARDIGNEKLFF. The entire variable domain, with the rest obtained from reference TRBV7-9 and TRBJ1-4, is as follows: DTGVSQNPRHKITKRGQNVTFRCDPISEHNRLYWYRQTLGQGPEFLTYFQNEAQLEKSRLLSDRFSAERPKGSFSTLEIQRTEQGDSAMYLCASSARDIGNEKLFFGSGTQLSVL.

V usage is TRBV18 and J usage is TRBJ2-7; 11 bases agree with TRBD2. This CDR3 is built from 12 residues. Germline V gene sequence: CDR1 KGHSH, CDR2 LQKENI. Trimming took 6 bases from V and 9 from J; bases not matched to a gene: 4. This CDR3 reads CASSDTSGGQYF. DNA of the CDR3: TGTGCCAGCTCGGATACTAGCGGGGGGCAGTACTTC.

V usage is TRBV15 and J usage is TRBJ1-4; no reliable D call. This CDR3 comprises 15 residues. The germline V gene encodes CDR1 LNHNV and CDR2 YYDKDF (reference sequence). V was clipped by 5 bases and J by 4 bases, with 14 bases between them. CDR3 amino acids: CATSERRPSNEKLFF. The CDR3 nucleotides read TGTGCCACCAGCGAACGGCGGCCAAGTAATGAAAAACTGTTTTTT.

The genes are TRBV18 and TRBJ1-1, with TRBD1 as a possible D gene (5 bases). The CDR3 length is 13 residues. Germline CDR1 KGHSH, CDR2 LQKENI. Trimming pared 4 bases from V and 1 base from J, leaving 7 bases between. In DNA form, the CDR3 reads TGTGCCAGCTCACGGGACCAGAACACTGAAGCTTTCTTT. Translating gives CASSRDQNTEAFF.

This chain links TRBV19 with TRBJ2-7; 8 bases map to TRBD2. The CDR3 consists of 13 residues. CDR1 and CDR2 (germline): LNHDA, SQIVND (reference sequence). V gave up 9 bases and J gave up 0 bases; unmatched junction bases: 4. The CDR3 coding sequence is TGTGCCAGCTCCGGGACTAGCTCCTACGAGCAGTACTTC. It codes for CASSGTSSYEQYF.

This clone was observed once. This chain uses TRBV20-1 with TRBJ1-1, with D uncertain. Germline V gene data show CDR1 as DFQATT and CDR2 as SNEGSKA (reference sequence). CDR3 length equals 11 residues. Trimming removed 1 base from V and 6 bases from J, with 6 bases in between. The CDR3 loop reads CSARGSAEAFF. In nucleotides, the CDR3 is TGCAGTGCTAGAGGCAGCGCTGAAGCTTTCTTT.

The J gene is TRBJ1-1, the V gene TRBV6-5; no definite D call. The ends were cut back, 3 bases at V and 1 base at J, with 15 bases in the middle. CDR3 length: 16 residues. Germline CDR1 is MNHEY and CDR2 is SVGAGI. CDR3 coding DNA: TGTGCCAGCAGTTATAAGGCCCGAAGTCGGAACACTGAAGCTTTCTTT. Amino acids: CASSYKARSRNTEAFF.

The rearrangement uses TRBV19 and TRBJ2-1; 12 positions agree with TRBD2. Germline V lookup: CDR1 LNHDA, CDR2 SQIVND (reference sequence). CDR3 length: 15 residues. J gave up 8 bases and V 5 bases, and 7 bases lay outside the gene matches. CDR3: CASSSWTSGTDEQFF. CDR3 coding DNA: TGTGCCAGTAGTTCCTGGACTAGCGGGACCGATGAGCAGTTCTTC.

The rearrangement links TRBV11-2 to TRBJ2-1; 9 bases are a match to TRBD2. V lost 5 bases to trimming and J lost 2 bases; unmatched junction nucleotides: 4. Germline-derived CDR1 and CDR2 are SGHAT and FQNNGV. This CDR3 is 15 amino acids long. The CDR3 loop is CASSISGRAYNEQFF. CDR3 DNA sequence: TGTGCCAGCAGCATTAGCGGGAGAGCCTACAATGAGCAGTTCTTC.

The CDR3 DNA reads TGTGCCAGCAGCCCACAATTTGGGGGTAACACTGAAGCTTTCTTT. This gives the protein CASSPQFGGNTEAFF. The chain joins TRBV7-2 to TRBJ1-1, with D perhaps TRBD1 (5 bases). V shed 5 bases and J shed 2 bases, with 15 bases lying between them. Looked up from germline, CDR1 is SGHTA and CDR2 is FQGNSA. The CDR3 covers 15 residues. The full variable domain, with the rest looked up from reference TRBV7-2 and TRBJ1-1, is GAGVSQSPSNKVTEKGKDVELRCDPISGHTALYWYRQSLGQGLEFLIYFQGNSAPDKSGLPSDRFSAERTGGSVSTLTIQRTQQEDSAVYLCASSPQFGGNTEAFFGQGTRLTVV.

This clone was observed a few times. The chain joins TRBV5-1 to TRBJ1-1; the D is unclear. From germline, CDR1 is SGHRS and CDR2 YFSETQ. The CDR3 loop spans 14 amino acids. V was shortened by 4 bases and J by 1 base, with 11 bases between the two germline ends. In DNA, the CDR3 is TGCGCCAGCAGCCGTACTCAGGCGAACACTGAAGCTTTCTTT. It specifies CASSRTQANTEAFF.

This chain joins TRBV27 and TRBJ1-2; TRBD1 aligns across 9 bases. The CDR3 length is 16 residues. In germline, CDR1 is MNHEY, CDR2 SMNVEV (reference sequence). With V trimmed by 8 bases and J by 2 bases, 12 bases remained unmatched. CDR3 nucleotide sequence: TGTGCCAGCCGCGAAACCGGACAGGGGATAAACTATGGCTACACCTTC. This gives the protein CASRETGQGINYGYTF.

The chain has TRBV28 and TRBJ1-1, with 8 bases fitting TRBD1. With 6 bases clipped from V and 3 bases from J, the junction kept 9 bases outside the gene matches. The germline gives CDR1 MDHEN, CDR2 SYDVKM. The CDR3 covers 15 residues. DNA for the CDR3: TGTGCCAGCAGCCATCAGGGGGCGGTTTACACTGAAGCTTTCTTT. Translated, it gives CASSHQGAVYTEAFF. Full variable domain (outside the CDR3, taken from reference TRBV28 and TRBJ1-1): DVKVTQSSRYLVKRTGEKVFLECVQDMDHENMFWYRQDPGLGLRLIYFSYDVKMKEKGDIPEGYSVSREKKERFSLILESASTNQTSMYLCASSHQGAVYTEAFFGQGTRLTVV.

In its sample, this clone was seen a few times. In DNA, the CDR3 is TGCGCCAGCAGTGAGGCGGGAGGGAACTACAATGAGCAGTTCTTC. This translates into CASSEAGGNYNEQFF. The V call is TRBV10-1, the J call TRBJ2-1; 9 nucleotides match TRBD2. Germline lookup yields CDR1 WNHNN and CDR2 SYGVQD (reference sequence). V shed 2 bases and J 3 bases; nucleotides not matched to a gene: 2. CDR3 length: 15 amino acids.

In its sample, this clone was seen a few times. V and J are TRBV28 and TRBJ2-6; 8 bases agree with TRBD1. CDR3 length equals 15 residues. Germline CDR1 reads MDHEN; CDR2 reads SYDVKM. Trimming took 5 bases from V and 2 from J; bases not matched to a gene: 2. CDR3 protein: CASSPTGAGANVLTF. DNA for the CDR3: TGTGCCAGCAGTCCGACAGGGGCTGGGGCCAACGTCCTGACTTTC.

The table lists this clone with a count of one. The chain uses TRBV19 and TRBJ2-1, with TRBD2 matching over 9 bases. The V and J ends lost 3 bases and 9 bases, in that order; junction bases with no gene match: 18. The germline CDR1 and CDR2 sequences are LNHDA and SQIVND (reference sequence). The CDR3 is made up of 18 amino acids. The CDR3 DNA is TGTGCCAGTAGTATTCGAGTCGGCGGGAGGGCCGGGGATTCTGAGCAGTTCTTC. It encodes CASSIRVGGRAGDSEQFF.

This rearrangement joins TRBV7-9 to TRBJ2-5, with 11 positions matching TRBD2. The DNA end lines up better with TRBJ2-7; the J call may be wrong. The germline V gene has CDR1 SEHNR and CDR2 FQNEAQ (reference sequence). The CDR3 is 15 residues long. The CDR3 bases are TGTGCCAGCAGCTTAAACCGGCTAGCGGGAGGCGAGCAGTACTTC. This gives the protein CASSLNRLAGGEQYF.

Only a few counts were recorded for this clone. The chain employs TRBV5-1 and TRBJ1-3; TRBD1 is a possible D gene (5 bases). The V gene's germline CDR1 is SGHRS and CDR2 YFSETQ. The CDR3 spans 15 residues. V dropped 1 base and J dropped 2 bases, with 10 bases sitting between them. The CDR3 bases are TGCGCCAGCAGCTTGAGTGCAGGGCCTGGAAACACCATATATTTT. Translated, it gives CASSLSAGPGNTIYF.

This chain links TRBV28 with TRBJ1-1; 7 bases line up with TRBD1. CDR3 size: 14 residues. The junction had 9 bases not matched to a gene; V was cut back by 5 bases and J by 6 bases. Germline V gene sequence: CDR1 MDHEN, CDR2 SYDVKM. CDR3 coding DNA: TGTGCCAGCAGTCCACAGACAGGGTGGGCTGAAGCTTTCTTT. Translated: CASSPQTGWAEAFF.

The chain employs TRBV30 and TRBJ1-1; D is perhaps TRBD1 (5 bases). The CDR3 sequence is 15 residues long. Per germline, CDR1 GTSNPN and CDR2 SVGIG (reference sequence). V dropped 1 base and J dropped 5 bases, with 17 bases sitting between them. CDR3 DNA sequence: TGTGCCTGGAGTGCGGACCCCCAGTCAGGGACTGAAGCTTTCTTT. Its translation: CAWSADPQSGTEAFF.